Following are 7 T cell receptor beta chains from one sample sequenced in a study of blood T cell repertoires in COVID-19. The assay was immunoSEQ multiplex PCR, and TCRdb's table has in-frame clones only and misses some. Among approximately 300,000 clones, about 90% were seen once, and the ten largest hold nearly 6.5%. Sequencing was carried out using peripheral blood. These receptors all come from a man younger than 35 who had recovered from COVID-19.

The chain is built from TRBV7-3 and TRBJ2-1; 13 bases line up with TRBD2. There are 16 residues in the CDR3. In germline, CDR1 is SGHTA, CDR2 FQGTGA. The V and J ends lost 1 base and 8 bases, in that order; junction bases with no gene match: 5. The CDR3 DNA is TGTGCCAGCAGCTTAAGTGTACTAGCGGGGGGGCATGAGCAGTTCTTC. Translating gives CASSLSVLAGGHEQFF.

Points on this clone: Other DNA sequences in the sample encode the same CDR3. The chain links TRBV4-1 to TRBJ2-3; a weak D match, TRBD2 (6 bases). Germline V lookup: CDR1 MGHRA, CDR2 YSYEKL. CDR3 size: 16 residues. Deletions cut 1 base from V and 0 bases from J, with 11 bases between. The CDR3 protein is CASSQVAGTSTDTQYF. DNA for the CDR3: TGCGCCAGCAGCCAAGTGGCGGGGACTAGCACAGATACGCAGTATTTT.

This chain connects TRBV4-1 to TRBJ2-7; D remains unclear. CDR3 length: 15 amino acids. The ends were cut back, 4 bases at V and 4 bases at J, with 17 bases in the middle. The germline V gene encodes CDR1 MGHRA and CDR2 YSYEKL. CDR3 bases: TGCGCCAGCAGCCCCGAATCAACAGTATGGTACGAGCAGTACTTC. It is translated as CASSPESTVWYEQYF.

V is TRBV29-1 and J is TRBJ1-1; D remains ambiguous. Deletions cut 4 bases from V and 8 bases from J, with 8 bases between. CDR1 is SQVTM and CDR2 is ANQGSEA in the germline V gene. The CDR3 has 10 amino acids. CDR3 region: CSVGGGEAFF. CDR3 bases: TGCAGCGTTGGCGGAGGGGAAGCTTTCTTT. Supplemented by reference TRBV29-1 and TRBJ1-1, the full variable domain reads SAVISQKPSRDICQRGTSLTIQCQVDSQVTMMFWYRQQPGQSLTLIATANQGSEATYESGFVIDKFPISRPNLTFSTLTVSNMSPEDSSIYLCSVGGGEAFFGQGTRLTVV.

CDR3 sequence reads: CASSVSGANTGELFF. The DNA of the CDR3 is TGTGCCAGCAGCGTTAGCGGGGCGAACACCGGGGAGCTGTTTTTT. This chain links TRBV9 with TRBJ2-2; 8 bases are shared with TRBD2. Per the germline V gene, CDR1 is SGDLS and CDR2 is YYNGEE. J lost 0 bases, V lost 2 bases, and 0 bases had no gene match. This CDR3 comprises 15 residues.

The CDR3 DNA reads TGTGCCTGCGTTGGGGGGGCGCTAGGGGAGACCCAGTACTTC. Protein sequence: CACVGGALGETQYF. The chain employs TRBV30 and TRBJ2-5, with D tentatively TRBD2 (7 bases). The germline V and J ends were trimmed by 6 bases and 5 bases, with 19 bases remaining between them. The germline V gene has CDR1 GTSNPN and CDR2 SVGIG (reference sequence). CDR3 length: 14 residues.

This clone was seen only a few times. This chain links TRBV10-3 with TRBJ1-2; 12 bases map to TRBD1. The germline V gene has CDR1 ENHRY and CDR2 SYGVKD. The CDR3 is 14 amino acids. V dropped 8 bases and J dropped 6; count of bases not matched to a gene: 7. CDR3 in DNA: TGTGCCATCGTTGCGGGACAGGGGGCTCATGGCTACACCTTC. The encoded protein is CAIVAGQGAHGYTF.